This TCR beta chain came from a study of siplizumab effects on memory and regulatory T cells. As regards this clone: The antigen is unknown.

TCRdb's table, derived via immunoSEQ multiplex PCR, lists solely in-frame clones and lacks some. This table holds around 100,000 clones, about 95% found once. The V segment lost 10 bases and the J segment 2 bases; nucleotides outside the gene matches: 2. The V gene's germline CDR1 is MDHEN and CDR2 SYDVKM. CDR3 length: 12 residues. Study conclusions and caveats: Proliferating clones, CD4+ or CD8+, lacked an assignable naive or memory phenotype in roughly 80-97% of cases. Mean Treg-derived proportions of mappable alloreactive CD4+ clones were around 75% for siplizumab and about 28% for controls. Sequences that were alloreactive and traceable to unstimulated CD4+ memory cells were significantly reduced by siplizumab. A minor fraction of alloreactive clones, and no more, mapped to unstimulated subsets.

The genes are TRBV28 and TRBJ2-5, with 9 bases fitting TRBD2. Sequenced input: non-Treg CD4+ T cells sorted from blood. This sequence was found in a human donor in good health. CDR3 DNA: TGTGCCACAACTAGCGGGCAAGAGACCCAGTACTTC. It encodes CATTSGQETQYF.